These 17 T cell receptor beta chains originate from one sample sequenced in a study of T cells after yellow fever vaccination. TCRdb called the 5' RACE reads again in MiXCR, with one record for every CDR3 protein. In the table there are 150,000 to 200,000 distinct CDR3 sequences, roughly 9.6% of which are singletons. The sample consisted of CD8+ T cells sorted from PBMCs, taken 15 days after the yellow fever booster vaccination. Every receptor here comes from a man aged 18 to 29 who received the YFV17D yellow fever vaccine.

This chain connects TRBV7-2 to TRBJ2-5; D not certain. Trimming pared 5 bases from V and 4 bases from J, leaving 14 bases between. Germline V lookup: CDR1 SGHTA, CDR2 FQGNSA. The CDR3 is 14 amino acids. DNA for the CDR3: TGTGCCAGCAGCACCACCCTGGCACGAGAGACCCAGTACTTC. Translating it yields CASSTTLARETQYF.

The chain carries TRBV20-1 and TRBJ2-3; 10 positions match TRBD2. J gave up 7 bases and V 1 base, and 8 bases lay outside the gene matches. CDR1 DFQATT and CDR2 SNEGSKA come from the germline V gene (reference sequence). The CDR3 extends over 15 amino acids. The CDR3 bases are TGCAGTGCTAGAGGTACCACTAGCGGGGTGTATACGCAGTATTTT. It encodes CSARGTTSGVYTQYF.

This clonotype was counted a few times. The chain carries TRBV20-1 and TRBJ1-4; no clear D. This CDR3 is 17 amino acids long. The V end was cut by 6 bases, the J end by 5 bases, with 25 bases between. Germline V gives CDR1 DFQATT, CDR2 SNEGSKA (reference sequence). Here the CDR3 DNA reads TGCAGTGCCAACGGGAATATTATGACGGGAGGAAATGAAAAACTGTTTTTT. As protein: CSANGNIMTGGNEKLFF.

The chain recombines TRBV29-1 with TRBJ2-7; a weak D match, TRBD2 (6 bases). The germline V and J ends were trimmed by 3 bases and 6 bases, with 12 bases remaining between them. The CDR3 length is 12 residues. CDR1 is SQVTM and CDR2 is ANQGSEA in the germline V gene. The CDR3 region is CSVDGQGGEQYV. The CDR3 DNA is TGCAGCGTTGATGGTCAGGGAGGCGAGCAGTACGTC.

This chain joins TRBV7-2 and TRBJ2-7, with unresolved D. The V end lost 5 bases, the J end lost 0 bases, and 20 bases lay between the germline ends. The CDR3 is 17 amino acids. CDR1 is SGHTA, CDR2 FQGNSA, per germline. The CDR3 protein is CASSPDGATLSSYEQYV. CDR3 sequence (DNA): TGTGCCAGCAGCCCTGACGGTGCGACTTTAAGCTCCTACGAGCAGTACGTC.

This clonotype was counted many times. The chain combines TRBV24-1 with TRBJ2-1; 7 bases agree with TRBD1. In germline, CDR1 is KGHDR, CDR2 SFDVKD. Trimming cost V 6 bases and J 3 bases; bases outside gene matches: 4. The CDR3 spans 14 residues. The CDR3 loop is CATSTGEGYNEQFF. The CDR3 coding sequence is TGTGCCACCAGTACAGGGGAAGGCTACAATGAGCAGTTCTTC.

This sequence joins TRBV5-5 and TRBJ2-5; TRBD2 agrees at 7 bases. The CDR3 is 15 residues long. V shed 0 bases, J shed 1 base, and the junction held 3 bases outside the gene matches. CDR1 and CDR2 (germline): SGHKS, YYEKEE (reference sequence). The CDR3 reads CASSLVERGQETQYF. CDR3 sequence (DNA): TGTGCCAGCAGCTTGGTCGAGCGGGGCCAAGAGACCCAGTACTTC. The full variable domain, its missing parts supplied by reference TRBV5-5 and TRBJ2-5, is DAGVTQSPTHLIKTRGQQVTLRCSPISGHKSVSWYQQVLGQGPQFIFQYYEKEERGRGNFPDRFSARQFPNYSSELNVNALLLGDSALYLCASSLVERGQETQYFGPGTRLLVL.

The rearrangement uses TRBV28 and TRBJ2-3; D unresolved. This CDR3 has 21 residues. V lost 3 bases and J 2 bases, leaving 30 bases between the germline ends. Germline CDR1 reads MDHEN; CDR2 reads SYDVKM. The CDR3, as DNA: TGTGCCAGCAGTTTCGGGTTGCGGTCCTTGTTCCAGTTTGCACACACAGATACGCAGTATTTT. Protein: CASSFGLRSLFQFAHTDTQYF.

This clonotype has a handful of counts. The V call is TRBV28, the J call TRBJ2-7; 9 nucleotides align to TRBD1. V trimming: 5 bases; J trimming: 4 bases; junction bases outside the gene matches: 6. Looked up from germline, CDR1 is MDHEN and CDR2 is SYDVKM. The CDR3 is 14 residues long. The CDR3 loop is CASSHRGPDYEQYF. In DNA, the CDR3 is TGTGCCAGCAGTCACAGGGGGCCGGATTACGAGCAGTACTTC.

This chain connects TRBV4-1 to TRBJ1-2; no definite D call. The germline CDR1 and CDR2 sequences are MGHRA and YSYEKL. This CDR3 comprises 14 residues. V was pared by 3 bases and J by 0 bases, with 8 bases between. The CDR3 coding sequence is TGCGCCAGCAGCCACACCGGGACTAACTATGGCTACACCTTC. It yields the protein CASSHTGTNYGYTF.

This clonotype was detected a few times. The chain employs TRBV4-1 and TRBJ2-7, with 9 bases aligning to TRBD1. This CDR3 has 15 amino acids. Losses at the gene ends were 3 bases for V and 2 bases for J; bases not matched to a gene: 5. Per the germline V gene, CDR1 is MGHRA and CDR2 is YSYEKL. The CDR3 DNA sequence: TGCGCCAGCAGCCACCGACAGGGGGGACCCTACGAGCAGTACTTC. As protein: CASSHRQGGPYEQYF.

The chain uses TRBV6-6 and TRBJ2-3; D is ambiguous. The CDR3 covers 14 residues. Trimming left V 7 bases short and J 5 bases short, with 16 bases between. Germline V lookup: CDR1 MNHNY, CDR2 SVGAGI (reference sequence). Here the CDR3 DNA reads TGTGCCAGCACCAAGGGCACCTTAGGAGATACGCAGTATTTT. Translation gives CASTKGTLGDTQYF.

This clonotype was recorded a few times. CDR3 sequence: CASSLEAQPQHF. DNA of the CDR3: TGTGCCAGCAGCTTAGAGGCTCAGCCCCAGCATTTT. The chain links TRBV7-9 to TRBJ1-5; D not resolved. Trimming took 1 base from V and 6 from J, leaving 4 bases between them. The germline V gene encodes CDR1 SEHNR and CDR2 FQNEAQ (reference sequence). This CDR3 has 12 amino acids.

There are many counts of this clonotype. The genes are TRBV29-1 and TRBJ2-1; 10 bases line up with TRBD2. After removal of 6 bases from V and 8 bases from J, the junction contained 4 bases not matched to a gene. The CDR3 length is 12 residues. The germline CDR1 and CDR2 sequences are SQVTM and ANQGSEA. CDR3 in DNA: TGCAGCGTCTCTAGCGGGGGCTATGAGCAGTTCTTC. As protein: CSVSSGGYEQFF.

The chain is built from TRBV21-1 and TRBJ2-7; the DNA was not used to check the table's D call, TRBD1. TRBV21-1 is annotated as a pseudogene. The CDR3 sequence is 13 residues long. Here the CDR3 DNA reads TGTGCCAGGGACCGGGACGGATCCTACGAGCAGTACGTC. It encodes CARDRDGSYEQYV.

This sequence joins TRBV4-1 and TRBJ1-2, with TRBD1 identical over 9 bases. V lost 3 bases, J lost 7 bases, and 9 bases stayed unmatched. The CDR3 length is 15 residues. The germline V gene has CDR1 MGHRA and CDR2 YSYEKL. The CDR3: CASSQRQGEISGYTF. In DNA, the CDR3 is TGCGCCAGCAGCCAGAGACAGGGGGAAATTTCTGGCTACACCTTC.

There are many counts of this clonotype. The CDR3 reads CASSYGQGAYNEQFF. Here the CDR3 DNA reads TGTGCCAGCAGCTACGGACAGGGGGCATACAATGAGCAGTTCTTC. V usage is TRBV6-6 and J usage is TRBJ2-1, with TRBD1 identical over 11 bases. Germline CDR1 is MNHNY and CDR2 is SVGAGI (reference sequence). The CDR3 contains 15 residues. The ends lost 6 bases at V and 4 bases at J; junction bases unmatched: 5.